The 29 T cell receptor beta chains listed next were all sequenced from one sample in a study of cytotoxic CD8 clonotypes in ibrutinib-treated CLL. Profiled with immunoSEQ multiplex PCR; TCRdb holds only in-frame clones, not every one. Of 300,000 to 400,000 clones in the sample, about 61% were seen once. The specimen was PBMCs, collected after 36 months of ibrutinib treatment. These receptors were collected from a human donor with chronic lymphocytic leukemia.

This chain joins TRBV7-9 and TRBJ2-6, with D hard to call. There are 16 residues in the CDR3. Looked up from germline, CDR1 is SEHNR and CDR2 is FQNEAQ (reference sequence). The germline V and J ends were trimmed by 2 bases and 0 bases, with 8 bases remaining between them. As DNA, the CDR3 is TGTGCCAGCAGCTTACTCTCCCTCTCTGGGGCCAACGTCCTGACTTTC. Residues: CASSLLSLSGANVLTF. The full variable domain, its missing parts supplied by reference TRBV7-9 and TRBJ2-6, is DTGVSQNPRHKITKRGQNVTFRCDPISEHNRLYWYRQTLGQGPEFLTYFQNEAQLEKSRLLSDRFSAERPKGSFSTLEIQRTEQGDSAMYLCASSLLSLSGANVLTFGAGSRLTVL.

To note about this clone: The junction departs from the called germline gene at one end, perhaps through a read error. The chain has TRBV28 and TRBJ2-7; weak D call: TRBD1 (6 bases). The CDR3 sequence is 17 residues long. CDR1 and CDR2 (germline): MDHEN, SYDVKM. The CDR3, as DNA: TGTGCCAGCAGTCGAACATACAGGGTAGGACCATCCTACGAGCAGTACTTT. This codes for CASSRTYRVGPSYEQYF.

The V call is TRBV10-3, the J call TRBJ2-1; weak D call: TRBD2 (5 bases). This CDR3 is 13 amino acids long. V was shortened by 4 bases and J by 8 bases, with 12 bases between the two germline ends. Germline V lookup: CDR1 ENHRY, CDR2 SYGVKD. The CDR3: CAISASLTDEQFF. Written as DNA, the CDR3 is TGTGCCATCAGTGCTAGCCTTACGGATGAGCAGTTCTTC.

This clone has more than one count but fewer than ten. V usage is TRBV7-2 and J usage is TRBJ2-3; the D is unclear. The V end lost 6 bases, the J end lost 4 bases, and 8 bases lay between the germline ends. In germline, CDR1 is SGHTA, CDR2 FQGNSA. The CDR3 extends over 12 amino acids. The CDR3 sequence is CASSPGPDTQYF. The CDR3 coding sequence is TGTGCCAGCAGTCCTGGGCCAGATACGCAGTATTTT.

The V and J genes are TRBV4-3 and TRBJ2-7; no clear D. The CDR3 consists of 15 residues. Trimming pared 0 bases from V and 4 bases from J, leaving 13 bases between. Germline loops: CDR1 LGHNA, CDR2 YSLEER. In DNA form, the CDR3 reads TGCGCCAGCAGCCAAGATTGGGGTGTCCCATACGAGCAGTACTTC. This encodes CASSQDWGVPYEQYF.

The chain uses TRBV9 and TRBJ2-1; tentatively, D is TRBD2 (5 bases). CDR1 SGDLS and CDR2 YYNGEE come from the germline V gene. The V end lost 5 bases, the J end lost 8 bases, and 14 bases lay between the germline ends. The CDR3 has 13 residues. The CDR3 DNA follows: TGTGCCAGCAGAAAATTGCCCGGGGATGAGCAGTTCTTC. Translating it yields CASRKLPGDEQFF. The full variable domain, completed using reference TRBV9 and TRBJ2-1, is DSGVTQTPKHLITATGQRVTLRCSPRSGDLSVYWYQQSLDQGLQFLIQYYNGEERAKGNILERFSAQQFPDLHSELNLSSLELGDSALYFCASRKLPGDEQFFGPGTRLTVL.

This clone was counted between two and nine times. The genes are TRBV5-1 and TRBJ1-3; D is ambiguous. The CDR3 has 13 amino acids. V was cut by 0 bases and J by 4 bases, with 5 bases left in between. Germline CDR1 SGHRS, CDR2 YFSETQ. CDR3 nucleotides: TGCGCCAGCAGCTTGGGACAAGGAAACACCATATATTTT. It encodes CASSLGQGNTIYF.

The CDR3 DNA follows: TGTGCCAGTCTAAGGACAGGGGGCTCCTACGAGCAGTACTTC. As protein: CASLRTGGSYEQYF. V and J are TRBV7-9 and TRBJ2-7, with TRBD1 matching over 10 bases. The CDR3 loop spans 14 amino acids. J was trimmed by 0 bases and V by 9 bases; bases with no gene match: 5. CDR1 is SEHNR and CDR2 is FQNEAQ in the germline V gene (reference sequence).

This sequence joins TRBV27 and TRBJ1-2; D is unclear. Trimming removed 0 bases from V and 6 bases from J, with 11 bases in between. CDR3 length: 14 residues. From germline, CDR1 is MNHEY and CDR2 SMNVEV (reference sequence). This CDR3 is CASSLSLTGDGYTF. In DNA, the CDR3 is TGTGCCAGCAGTTTATCGCTGACTGGGGATGGCTACACCTTC.

The CDR3 reads CASSTREGDTDTQYF. The CDR3 DNA reads as TGTGCCAGTAGTACGCGGGAGGGGGACACAGATACGCAGTATTTT. The chain joins TRBV19 to TRBJ2-3; 9 bases match TRBD2. The CDR3 sequence is 15 residues long. Germline CDR1 reads LNHDA; CDR2 reads SQIVND (reference sequence). Unmatched junction bases numbered 4, after V lost 4 bases and J lost 2 bases.

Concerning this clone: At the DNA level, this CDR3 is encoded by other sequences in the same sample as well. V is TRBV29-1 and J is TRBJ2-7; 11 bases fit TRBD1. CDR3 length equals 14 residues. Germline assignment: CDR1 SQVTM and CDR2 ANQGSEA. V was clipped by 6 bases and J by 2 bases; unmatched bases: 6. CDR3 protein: CSVAPGQGAYEQYF. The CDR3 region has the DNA TGCAGCGTAGCCCCGGGACAGGGGGCCTACGAGCAGTACTTC.

The CDR3 bases are TGTGCCAGCAGTTTTGAGACAGGGGGCTATTACGAGCAGTACTTC. This gives the protein CASSFETGGYYEQYF. V and J are TRBV27 and TRBJ2-7; TRBD1 matches 10 bases. CDR1 is MNHEY, CDR2 SMNVEV, per germline (reference sequence). Losses at the gene ends were 3 bases for V and 4 bases for J; bases not matched to a gene: 6. The CDR3 is made up of 15 amino acids.

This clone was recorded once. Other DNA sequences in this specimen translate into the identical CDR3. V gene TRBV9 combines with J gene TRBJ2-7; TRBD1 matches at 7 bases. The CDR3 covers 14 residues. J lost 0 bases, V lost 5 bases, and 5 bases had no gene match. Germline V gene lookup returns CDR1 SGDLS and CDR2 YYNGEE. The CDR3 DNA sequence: TGTGCCAGCAGTGGACGGGACAGCTCCTACGAGCAGTACTTC. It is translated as CASSGRDSSYEQYF.

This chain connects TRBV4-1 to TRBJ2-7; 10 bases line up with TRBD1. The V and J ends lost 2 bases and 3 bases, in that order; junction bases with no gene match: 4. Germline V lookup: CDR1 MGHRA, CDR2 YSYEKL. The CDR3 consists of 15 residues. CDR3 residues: CASSQRRTGGYEQYF. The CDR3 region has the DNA TGCGCCAGCAGCCAACGGAGGACAGGGGGCTACGAGCAGTACTTC.

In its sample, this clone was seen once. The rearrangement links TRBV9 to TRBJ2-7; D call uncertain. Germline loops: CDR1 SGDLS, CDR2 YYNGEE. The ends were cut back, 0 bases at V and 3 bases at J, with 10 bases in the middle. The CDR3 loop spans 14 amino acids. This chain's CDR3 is CASSVDPLSYEQYF. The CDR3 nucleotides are TGTGCCAGCAGCGTAGACCCACTGAGCTACGAGCAGTACTTC.

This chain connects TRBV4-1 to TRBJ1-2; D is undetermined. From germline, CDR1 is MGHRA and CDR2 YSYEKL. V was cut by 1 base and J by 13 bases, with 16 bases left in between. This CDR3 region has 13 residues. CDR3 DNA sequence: TGCGCCAGCAGCCAAGTTTTAGGAGACAAAGGCACCTTC. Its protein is CASSQVLGDKGTF.

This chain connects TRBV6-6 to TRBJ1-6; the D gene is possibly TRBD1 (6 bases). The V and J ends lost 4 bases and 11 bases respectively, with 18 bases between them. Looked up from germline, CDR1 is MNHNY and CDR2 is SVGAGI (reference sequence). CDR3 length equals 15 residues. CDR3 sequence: CASSSNPGRGTPLHF. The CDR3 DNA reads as TGTGCCAGCAGTTCAAACCCCGGGAGGGGGACACCCCTCCACTTT.

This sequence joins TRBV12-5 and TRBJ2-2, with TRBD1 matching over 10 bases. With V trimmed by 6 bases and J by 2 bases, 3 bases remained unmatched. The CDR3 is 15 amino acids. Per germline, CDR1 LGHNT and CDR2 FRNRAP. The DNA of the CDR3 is TGTGCTAGTGGAGGACAGGGGGGAAACACCGGGGAGCTGTTTTTT. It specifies CASGGQGGNTGELFF.

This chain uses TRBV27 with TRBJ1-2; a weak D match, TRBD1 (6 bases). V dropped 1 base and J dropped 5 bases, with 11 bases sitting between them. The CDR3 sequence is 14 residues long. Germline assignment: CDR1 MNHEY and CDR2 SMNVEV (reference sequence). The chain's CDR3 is CASSLYHRVYGYTF. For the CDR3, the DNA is TGTGCCAGCAGTTTATATCACAGGGTTTATGGCTACACCTTC.

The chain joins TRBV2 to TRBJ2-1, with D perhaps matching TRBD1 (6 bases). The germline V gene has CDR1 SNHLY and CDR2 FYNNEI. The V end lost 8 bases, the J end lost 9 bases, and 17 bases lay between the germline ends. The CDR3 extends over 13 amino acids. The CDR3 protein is CASLLAGVGEQFF. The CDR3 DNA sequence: TGTGCCAGCCTTCTGGCAGGGGTGGGTGAGCAGTTCTTC.

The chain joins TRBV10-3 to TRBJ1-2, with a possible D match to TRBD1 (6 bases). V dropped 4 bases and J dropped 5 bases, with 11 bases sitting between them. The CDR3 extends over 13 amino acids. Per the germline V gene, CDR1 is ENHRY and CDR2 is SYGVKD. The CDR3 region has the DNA TGTGCCATCAGTGCAGGACAGCTATATGGCTACACCTTC. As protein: CAISAGQLYGYTF.

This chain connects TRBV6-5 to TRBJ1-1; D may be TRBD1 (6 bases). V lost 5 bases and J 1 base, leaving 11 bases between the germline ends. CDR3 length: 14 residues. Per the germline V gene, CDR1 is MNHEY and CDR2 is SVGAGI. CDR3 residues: CASSPRGRNTEAFF. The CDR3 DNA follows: TGTGCCAGCAGTCCCAGGGGTAGGAACACTGAAGCTTTCTTT.

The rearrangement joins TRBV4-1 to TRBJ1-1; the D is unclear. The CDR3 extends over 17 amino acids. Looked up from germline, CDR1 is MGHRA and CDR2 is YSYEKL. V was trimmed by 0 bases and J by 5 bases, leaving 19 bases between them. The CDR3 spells CASSQDRWRRVYTEAFF. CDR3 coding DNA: TGCGCCAGCAGCCAAGATCGCTGGCGAAGGGTATATACTGAAGCTTTCTTT.

The CDR3 here is CAIKPGQGSHEQYF. CDR3 coding DNA: TGTGCCATCAAGCCGGGACAGGGGAGTCACGAGCAGTACTTC. J is TRBJ2-7 and V is TRBV10-3, with 10 bases aligning to TRBD1. CDR1 is ENHRY and CDR2 is SYGVKD in the germline V gene. Trimming took 7 bases from V and 5 from J; bases not matched to a gene: 8. The CDR3 totals 14 residues.

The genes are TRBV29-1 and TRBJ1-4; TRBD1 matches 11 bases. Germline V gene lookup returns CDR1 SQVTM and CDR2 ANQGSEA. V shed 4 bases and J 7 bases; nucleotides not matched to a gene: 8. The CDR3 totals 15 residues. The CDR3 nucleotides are TGCAGCGTTGCCGAACTCGGGACAGGGGGTGAAAAACTGTTTTTT. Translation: CSVAELGTGGEKLFF.

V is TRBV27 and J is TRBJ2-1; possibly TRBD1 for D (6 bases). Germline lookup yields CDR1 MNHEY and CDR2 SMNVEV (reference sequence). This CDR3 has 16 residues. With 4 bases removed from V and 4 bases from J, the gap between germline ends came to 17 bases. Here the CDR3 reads CASSYTTGRGYNEQFF. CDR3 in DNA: TGTGCCAGCAGTTACACCACAGGGCGCGGATACAATGAGCAGTTCTTC.

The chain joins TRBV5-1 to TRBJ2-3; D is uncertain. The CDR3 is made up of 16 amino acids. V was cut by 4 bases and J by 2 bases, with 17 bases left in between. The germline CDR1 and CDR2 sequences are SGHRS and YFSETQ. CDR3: CASSPGLGSPTDTQYF. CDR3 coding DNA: TGCGCCAGCAGCCCCGGGCTGGGCAGCCCCACAGATACGCAGTATTTT.

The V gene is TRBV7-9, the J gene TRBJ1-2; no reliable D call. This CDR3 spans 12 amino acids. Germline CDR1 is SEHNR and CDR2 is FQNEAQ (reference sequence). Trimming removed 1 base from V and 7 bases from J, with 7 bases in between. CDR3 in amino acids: CASSLGEGGYTF. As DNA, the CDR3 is TGTGCCAGCAGCTTAGGGGAGGGTGGCTACACCTTC. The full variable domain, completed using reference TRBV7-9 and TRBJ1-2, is DTGVSQNPRHKITKRGQNVTFRCDPISEHNRLYWYRQTLGQGPEFLTYFQNEAQLEKSRLLSDRFSAERPKGSFSTLEIQRTEQGDSAMYLCASSLGEGGYTFGSGTRLTVV.

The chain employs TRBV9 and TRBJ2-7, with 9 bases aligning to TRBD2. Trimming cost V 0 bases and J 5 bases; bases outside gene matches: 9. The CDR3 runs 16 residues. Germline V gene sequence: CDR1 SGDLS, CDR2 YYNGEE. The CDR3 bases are TGTGCCAGCAGCGTAGCTCTTAGCGGGAGAGGAAACGAGCAGTACTTC. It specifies CASSVALSGRGNEQYF. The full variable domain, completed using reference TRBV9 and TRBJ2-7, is DSGVTQTPKHLITATGQRVTLRCSPRSGDLSVYWYQQSLDQGLQFLIQYYNGEERAKGNILERFSAQQFPDLHSELNLSSLELGDSALYFCASSVALSGRGNEQYFGPGTRLTVT.